A single sample gave rise to the 17 T cell receptor beta chains below, sequenced in a study of CD8 T cells in Susac syndrome. Random hexamers served to reverse transcribe roughly 0.45 to 1 ug RNA. TCRdb recomputed calls from the immunoSEQ multiplex PCR reads with MiXCR, one row per CDR3 protein. The data hold about 440,000 distinct CDR3 sequences, with around 85% observed a single time. What was sequenced was CD8+ T cells from PBMCs. These receptors were taken from a human donor with multiple sclerosis.

The chain has TRBV28 and TRBJ2-3; D not certain. The ends were cut back, 8 bases at V and 3 bases at J, with 15 bases in the middle. Germline loops: CDR1 MDHEN, CDR2 SYDVKM. The CDR3 is 14 amino acids. The CDR3 region is CASPLTGLTDTQYF. In DNA, the CDR3 is TGTGCCAGCCCTCTCACGGGTCTTACAGATACGCAGTATTTT.

The rearrangement links TRBV11-3 to TRBJ1-4; D not resolved. Germline V CDR1 and CDR2: SGHNT, YENEEA. V was cut by 6 bases and J by 3 bases, with 8 bases left in between. This CDR3 has 13 residues. This CDR3 is CASRVEANEKLFF. As DNA, the CDR3 is TGTGCCAGCAGGGTCGAGGCTAATGAAAAACTGTTTTTT. The full variable domain, in which reference TRBV11-3 and TRBJ1-4 provide the parts outside the CDR3, is EAGVVQSPRYKIIEKKQPVAFWCNPISGHNTLYWYLQNLGQGPELLIRYENEEAVDDSQLPKDRFSAERLKGVDSTLKIQPAELGDSAVYLCASRVEANEKLFFGSGTQLSVL.

The CDR3 nucleotides read TGTGCCAGCAGCGTAGTACCAGGGGAGGGCTATGGCTACACCTTC. Its protein product is CASSVVPGEGYGYTF. This sequence joins TRBV9 and TRBJ1-2, with D tentatively TRBD1 (6 bases). With 0 bases removed from V and 4 bases from J, the gap between germline ends came to 13 bases. The CDR3 totals 15 residues. The germline gives CDR1 SGDLS, CDR2 YYNGEE.

This clonotype was seen only a few times. V is TRBV6-5 and J is TRBJ1-1; D unclear. Trimming stripped 4 bases from V and 1 base from J, with 13 bases between. CDR1 and CDR2 (germline): MNHEY, SVGAGI. CDR3 length equals 15 residues. The CDR3 loop is CASSSWTVKNTEAFF. The CDR3, as DNA: TGTGCCAGCAGTTCGTGGACGGTTAAGAACACTGAAGCTTTCTTT.

The rearrangement links TRBV7-3 to TRBJ2-1; 9 bases map to TRBD2. CDR1 SGHTA and CDR2 FQGTGA come from the germline V gene. The V gene end was trimmed by 4 bases and the J gene end by 10 bases; junction bases not matched to a gene: 17. The CDR3 length is 17 residues. The CDR3 reads CASSSGLAASGTPEQFF. The CDR3 DNA is TGTGCCAGCAGCTCCGGCCTCGCGGCTAGCGGGACACCCGAGCAGTTCTTC.

The chain couples TRBV25-1 to TRBJ2-3; TRBD2 is a possible D gene (5 bases). The germline V gene encodes CDR1 MGHDK and CDR2 SYGVNS. Trimming pared 6 bases from V and 4 bases from J, leaving 14 bases between. The CDR3 is made up of 14 amino acids. The CDR3 region is CASRGYEGADTQYF. The CDR3 DNA reads TGTGCCAGCAGAGGTTATGAGGGAGCAGATACGCAGTATTTT. Filled out from reference TRBV25-1 and TRBJ2-3, the complete variable domain reads EADIYQTPRYLVIGTGKKITLECSQTMGHDKMYWYQQDPGMELHLIHYSYGVNSTEKGDLSSESTVSRIRTEHFPLTLESARPSHTSQYLCASRGYEGADTQYFGPGTRLTVL.

The chain carries TRBV25-1 and TRBJ2-2, with TRBD2 matching 9 bases. The germline V gene has CDR1 MGHDK and CDR2 SYGVNS. CDR3 length: 15 amino acids. Trimming cost V 6 bases and J 2 bases; bases outside gene matches: 4. The CDR3 coding sequence is TGTGCCAGCAGCAAGACTAGCGGTAACACCGGGGAGCTGTTTTTT. As protein: CASSKTSGNTGELFF.

This chain links TRBV25-1 with TRBJ2-1; 7 bases are shared with TRBD1. Germline V lookup: CDR1 MGHDK, CDR2 SYGVNS. Unmatched junction bases numbered 6, after V lost 2 bases and J lost 8 bases. The CDR3 extends over 14 amino acids. DNA for the CDR3: TGTGCCAGCAGTGAAAGGCCCCAGGGGGATGAGCAGTTCTTC. Its translation: CASSERPQGDEQFF.

This chain joins TRBV16 and TRBJ2-1; D gene ambiguous. The CDR3 has 13 amino acids. V was clipped by 1 base and J by 4 bases, with 5 bases between them. Germline values: CDR1 KGHSY, CDR2 FQNENV. The DNA of the CDR3 is TGTGCCAGCAGCCAATGGGCATACAATGAGCAGTTCTTC. Its protein is CASSQWAYNEQFF.

This clonotype was found once. V is TRBV9 and J is TRBJ2-7, with TRBD2 matching 9 bases. V was clipped by 0 bases and J by 1 base; unmatched bases: 2. The CDR3 spans 15 residues. Germline CDR1 reads SGDLS; CDR2 reads YYNGEE. The CDR3: CASSVVAGGSYEQYF. Here the CDR3 DNA reads TGTGCCAGCAGCGTAGTGGCGGGAGGGTCCTACGAGCAGTACTTC.

The chain is built from TRBV14 and TRBJ2-5, with D hard to call. CDR1 and CDR2 (germline): SGHDN, FVKESK. This CDR3 spans 15 amino acids. V lost 1 base to trimming and J lost 5 bases, with 14 bases between them. CDR3 sequence reads: CASSQGLGPDETQYF. CDR3 bases: TGTGCCAGCAGCCAAGGCCTTGGACCCGACGAGACCCAGTACTTC.

The V and J genes are TRBV27 and TRBJ1-1, with D maybe TRBD1 (5 bases). Germline CDR1 MNHEY, CDR2 SMNVEV (reference sequence). Trimming stripped 5 bases from V and 1 base from J, with 11 bases between. The CDR3 consists of 14 residues. In DNA, the CDR3 is TGTGCCAGCAGTCCGGGGGGGACGAACACTGAAGCTTTCTTT. Its protein product is CASSPGGTNTEAFF.

In this sample, this clonotype turned up a few times. The chain links TRBV28 to TRBJ1-5, with a possible D match to TRBD1 (5 bases). V was clipped by 1 base and J by 3 bases, with 10 bases between them. This CDR3 comprises 15 residues. The germline V gene has CDR1 MDHEN and CDR2 SYDVKM. CDR3 bases: TGTGCCAGCAGTTTATCTCCGGGGACCAATCAGCCCCAGCATTTT. Translated: CASSLSPGTNQPQHF.

V is TRBV20-1 and J is TRBJ2-7; D is unresolved. V dropped 1 base and J dropped 3 bases, with 10 bases sitting between them. The CDR3 extends over 13 amino acids. Germline lookup yields CDR1 DFQATT and CDR2 SNEGSKA (reference sequence). Here the CDR3 DNA reads TGCAGTGCTAGAGTCCGGCAGGTCTACGAGCAGTACTTC. Translation gives CSARVRQVYEQYF.

This clonotype appeared a single time. V usage is TRBV27 and J usage is TRBJ2-1; D perhaps matches TRBD1 (5 bases). There are 16 residues in the CDR3. Germline V gives CDR1 MNHEY, CDR2 SMNVEV (reference sequence). With 2 bases removed from V and 0 bases from J, the gap between germline ends came to 11 bases. The CDR3 region has the DNA TGTGCCAGCAGTTTACAGGGCCCCAGCTCCTACAATGAGCAGTTCTTC. Its protein product is CASSLQGPSSYNEQFF.

The gene calls are TRBV2 and TRBJ2-2; TRBD2 aligns across 7 bases. V shed 11 bases, J shed 1 base, and the junction held 4 bases outside the gene matches. Germline CDR1 is SNHLY and CDR2 is FYNNEI. This CDR3 is built from 13 residues. The CDR3 here is CAVGGGNTGELFF. CDR3 DNA sequence: TGTGCCGTGGGCGGGGGGAACACCGGGGAGCTGTTTTTT. Using reference TRBV2 and TRBJ2-2 for the parts outside the CDR3, the full variable domain is EPEVTQTPSHQVTQMGQEVILRCVPISNHLYFYWYRQILGQKVEFLVSFYNNEISEKSEIFDDQFSVERPDGSNFTLKIRSTKLEDSAMYFCAVGGGNTGELFFGEGSRLTVL.

The gene calls are TRBV27 and TRBJ2-5; D ambiguous. CDR3 length: 14 amino acids. Germline CDR1 MNHEY, CDR2 SMNVEV (reference sequence). Trimming left V 6 bases short and J 1 base short, with 12 bases between. The CDR3 DNA reads TGTGCCAGCAGCACGACCTGGGGCCAAGAGACCCAGTACTTC. This translates into CASSTTWGQETQYF.